The 19 T cell receptor beta chains below were found in one sample sequenced in a study of early T cells in non-severe SARS-CoV-2 infection. TCRdb re-called the 5' RACE reads through MiXCR, storing one row per CDR3 protein. The sample holds tens of thousands of distinct CDR3 sequences, approximately 13% seen once. The sequenced sample consisted of whole blood. Every receptor here comes from an adult who was a healthcare worker with PCR-confirmed SARS-CoV-2 infection or an uninfected control (not recorded which).

This clonotype appeared many times. The rearrangement uses TRBV5-1 and TRBJ2-1; 13 positions match TRBD2. CDR3 length equals 18 residues. V lost 3 bases to trimming and J lost 1 base; unmatched junction nucleotides: 7. Per germline, CDR1 SGHRS and CDR2 YFSETQ. CDR3 residues: CASSYGLAGENSYNEQFF. DNA for the CDR3: TGCGCCAGCAGCTACGGACTAGCGGGGGAAAATTCCTACAATGAGCAGTTCTTC.

This clonotype was detected many times. V gene TRBV15 combines with J gene TRBJ1-1; 9 bases fit TRBD1. The V and J ends lost 5 bases and 8 bases, in that order; junction bases with no gene match: 3. Germline CDR1 and CDR2: LNHNV and YYDKDF (reference sequence). This CDR3 region has 12 residues. The CDR3, as DNA: TGTGCCACCAGCCTCGGACAGGGGGAAGCTTTCTTT. It yields the protein CATSLGQGEAFF.

Regarding this clonotype: A single base separates this from a much larger clone, so it may be a read error. The V call is TRBV7-2, the J call TRBJ2-5, with D perhaps TRBD1 (6 bases). The CDR3 covers 15 residues. The germline gives CDR1 SGHTA, CDR2 FQGNSA. The CDR3 nucleotides are TGTGTCAGCAGCTTAGGGGGACCAATCCAAGAGACCCAGTACTTC. This sequence encodes CVSSLGGPIQETQYF.

The chain recombines TRBV29-1 with TRBJ1-5; 8 nucleotides line up with TRBD1. The V gene's germline CDR1 is SQVTM and CDR2 ANQGSEA. V trimming: 8 bases; J trimming: 0 bases; junction bases outside the gene matches: 6. This CDR3 contains 14 residues. The CDR3 coding sequence is TGCAGCTGGACAGGGCAATATAGCAATCAGCCCCAGCATTTT. It codes for CSWTGQYSNQPQHF.

The rearrangement links TRBV4-3 to TRBJ2-7; 12 bases fit TRBD2. The CDR3 consists of 18 residues. Per the germline V gene, CDR1 is LGHNA and CDR2 is YSLEER. The junction had 7 bases not matched to a gene; V was cut back by 0 bases and J by 1 base. CDR3 amino acids: CASSQDLAGGKSSYEQYF. In nucleotides, the CDR3 is TGCGCCAGCAGCCAAGATCTAGCGGGAGGGAAATCATCCTACGAGCAGTACTTC.

This clonotype showed up just a few times. The V call is TRBV29-1, the J call TRBJ1-2; no clear D gene. CDR3 length: 9 residues. V gave up 3 bases and J gave up 6 bases, with 2 bases separating them. Per germline, CDR1 SQVTM and CDR2 ANQGSEA. The CDR3 here is CSVENGYTF. DNA of the CDR3: TGCAGCGTTGAGAATGGCTACACCTTC.

This clonotype was picked up a small number of times. V is TRBV3-1 and J is TRBJ2-7; a weak D match, TRBD1 (6 bases). CDR3 length: 14 residues. V lost 4 bases and J 1 base, leaving 11 bases between the germline ends. Germline loops: CDR1 LGHDT, CDR2 YNNKEL (reference sequence). This CDR3 reads CASSRTGWSYEQYF. Here the CDR3 DNA reads TGTGCCAGCAGCCGAACAGGGTGGTCCTACGAGCAGTACTTC.

The chain joins TRBV28 to TRBJ2-6; D is uncertain. From germline, CDR1 is MDHEN and CDR2 SYDVKM. The germline V and J ends were trimmed by 3 bases and 2 bases, with 8 bases remaining between them. This CDR3 contains 15 residues. The CDR3 DNA sequence: TGTGCCAGCAGTTTCGGGCGAGCTGGGGCCAACGTCCTGACTTTC. This gives the protein CASSFGRAGANVLTF.

V usage is TRBV10-3 and J usage is TRBJ1-1; D unresolved. Germline V gene sequence: CDR1 ENHRY, CDR2 SYGVKD. The CDR3 spans 13 residues. V shed 7 bases and J shed 3 bases, with 12 bases lying between them. CDR3 DNA: TGTGCCATCACCCGGACTTCGGACACTGAAGCTTTCTTT. The encoded protein is CAITRTSDTEAFF.

This clonotype came up a few times. The chain has TRBV4-1 and TRBJ1-1, with a tentative D call TRBD1 (6 bases). Germline V CDR1 and CDR2: MGHRA, YSYEKL. This CDR3 has 14 residues. Between the trimmed V and J ends, which lost 7 bases and 0 bases, there was a span of 12 bases. CDR3 bases: TGCGCCAGCAACGACAGGAGCATGAACACTGAAGCTTTCTTT. Translation: CASNDRSMNTEAFF.

The chain has TRBV29-1 and TRBJ1-2; no firm D call. V was pared by 7 bases and J by 3 bases, with 15 bases between. CDR1 is SQVTM, CDR2 ANQGSEA, per germline. The CDR3 is made up of 13 amino acids. In DNA, the CDR3 is TGCAGCGCCGAGACGTTAACAGACTATGGCTACACCTTC. Translated: CSAETLTDYGYTF.

This clonotype came up many times. The V and J genes are TRBV10-3 and TRBJ2-7; D could derive from TRBD1 or TRBD2 (5 bases each). Germline loops: CDR1 ENHRY, CDR2 SYGVKD. The CDR3 sequence is 14 residues long. V was cut by 6 bases and J by 3 bases, with 15 bases left in between. CDR3 sequence: CAISLGPQLYEQYF. In nucleotides, the CDR3 is TGTGCCATCAGCCTGGGACCGCAACTCTACGAGCAGTACTTC.

The sample holds a few counts of this clonotype. The chain couples TRBV28 to TRBJ2-1; 9 bases map to TRBD2. The junction had 12 bases not matched to a gene; V was cut back by 3 bases and J by 9 bases. This CDR3 spans 16 amino acids. CDR1 is MDHEN, CDR2 SYDVKM, per germline. CDR3 bases: TGTGCCAGCAGTTTGATGCGGGAGGGCCTGTGGCGTGAGCAGTTCTTC. Translating gives CASSLMREGLWREQFF.

This clonotype was seen a few times. The rearrangement uses TRBV12-3 or TRBV12-4 and TRBJ1-3, with TRBD1 as a possible D gene (6 bases). V lost 6 bases and J 2 bases, leaving 11 bases between the germline ends. The CDR3 totals 14 residues. The CDR3 spells CASRRTEAGNTIYF. In nucleotides, the CDR3 is TGTGCCAGCAGAAGGACAGAGGCTGGAAACACCATATATTTT.

This chain links TRBV20-1 with TRBJ2-1; TRBD2 matches 12 bases. After removal of 5 bases from V and 4 bases from J, the junction contained 6 bases not matched to a gene. Per the germline V gene, CDR1 is DFQATT and CDR2 is SNEGSKA (reference sequence). The CDR3 loop spans 15 amino acids. The CDR3 region is CSAPRTSGVYNEQFF. CDR3 in DNA: TGCAGTGCTCCCCGGACTAGCGGGGTATACAATGAGCAGTTCTTC.

This clonotype was seen at least ten times. The chain carries TRBV20-1 and TRBJ2-3, with 12 nucleotides matching TRBD2. The CDR3 has 15 residues. Germline-derived CDR1 and CDR2 are DFQATT and SNEGSKA (reference sequence). Trimming took 5 bases from V and 3 from J; bases not matched to a gene: 6. CDR3 region: CSAVRLAGETDTQYF. DNA for the CDR3: TGCAGTGCTGTAAGACTAGCGGGAGAGACAGATACGCAGTATTTT.

This clonotype was seen many times. This chain links TRBV20-1 with TRBJ1-2; the D is unclear. The CDR3 extends over 12 amino acids. Germline lookup yields CDR1 DFQATT and CDR2 SNEGSKA (reference sequence). V dropped 4 bases and J dropped 4 bases, with 10 bases sitting between them. The CDR3, as DNA: TGCAGTGCTACCGTAGATGGCTATGGCTACACCTTC. This sequence encodes CSATVDGYGYTF.

This clonotype was seen at least ten times. V and J are TRBV11-2 and TRBJ2-7; TRBD2 matches at 8 bases. CDR1 SGHAT and CDR2 FQNNGV come from the germline V gene. V gave up 4 bases and J gave up 2 bases; unmatched junction bases: 13. There are 17 residues in the CDR3. For the CDR3, the DNA is TGTGCCAGCAGCTCCTCCTTTAGCGGGAATATACCCTACGAGCAGTACTTC. Amino acid sequence: CASSSSFSGNIPYEQYF.

This clonotype was recorded many times. This chain joins TRBV28 and TRBJ2-7, with 8 bases aligning to TRBD2. This CDR3 contains 14 residues. Germline CDR1 reads MDHEN; CDR2 reads SYDVKM. V dropped 6 bases and J dropped 2; count of bases not matched to a gene: 6. The CDR3 nucleotides read TGTGCCAGCAGCCCCGGGGGGGGGACCTACGAGCAGTACTTC. This codes for CASSPGGGTYEQYF.